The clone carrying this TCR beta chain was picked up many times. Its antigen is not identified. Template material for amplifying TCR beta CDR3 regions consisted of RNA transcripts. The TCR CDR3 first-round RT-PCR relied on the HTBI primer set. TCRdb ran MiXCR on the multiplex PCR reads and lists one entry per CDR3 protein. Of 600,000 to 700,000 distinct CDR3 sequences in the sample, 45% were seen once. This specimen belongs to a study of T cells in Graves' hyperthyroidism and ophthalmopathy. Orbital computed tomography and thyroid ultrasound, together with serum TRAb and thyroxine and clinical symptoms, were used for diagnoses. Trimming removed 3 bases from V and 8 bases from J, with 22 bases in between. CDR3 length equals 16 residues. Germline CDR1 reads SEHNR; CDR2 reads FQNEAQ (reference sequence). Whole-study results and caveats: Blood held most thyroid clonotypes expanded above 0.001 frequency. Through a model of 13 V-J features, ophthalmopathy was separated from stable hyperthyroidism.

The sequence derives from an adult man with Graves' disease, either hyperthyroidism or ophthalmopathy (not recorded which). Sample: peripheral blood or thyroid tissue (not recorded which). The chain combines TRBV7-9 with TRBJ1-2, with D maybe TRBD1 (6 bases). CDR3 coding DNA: TGTGCCAGCAGCTTGACACTACAGGGTCCTCAGTGGGGCTACACCTTC. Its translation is CASSLTLQGPQWGYTF.